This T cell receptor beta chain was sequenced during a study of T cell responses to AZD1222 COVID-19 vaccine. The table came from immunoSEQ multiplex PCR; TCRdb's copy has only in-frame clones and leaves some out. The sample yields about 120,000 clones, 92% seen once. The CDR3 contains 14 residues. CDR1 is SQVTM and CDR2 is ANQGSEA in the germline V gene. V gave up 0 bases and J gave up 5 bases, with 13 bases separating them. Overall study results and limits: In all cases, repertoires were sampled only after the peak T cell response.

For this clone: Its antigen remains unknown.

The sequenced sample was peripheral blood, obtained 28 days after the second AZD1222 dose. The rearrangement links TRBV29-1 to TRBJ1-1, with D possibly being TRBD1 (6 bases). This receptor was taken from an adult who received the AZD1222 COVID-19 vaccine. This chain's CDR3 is CSVEDAQGKTEAFF. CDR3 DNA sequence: TGCAGCGTTGAAGATGCCCAGGGGAAGACTGAAGCTTTCTTT. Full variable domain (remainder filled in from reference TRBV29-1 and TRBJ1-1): SAVISQKPSRDICQRGTSLTIQCQVDSQVTMMFWYRQQPGQSLTLIATANQGSEATYESGFVIDKFPISRPNLTFSTLTVSNMSPEDSSIYLCSVEDAQGKTEAFFGQGTRLTVV.